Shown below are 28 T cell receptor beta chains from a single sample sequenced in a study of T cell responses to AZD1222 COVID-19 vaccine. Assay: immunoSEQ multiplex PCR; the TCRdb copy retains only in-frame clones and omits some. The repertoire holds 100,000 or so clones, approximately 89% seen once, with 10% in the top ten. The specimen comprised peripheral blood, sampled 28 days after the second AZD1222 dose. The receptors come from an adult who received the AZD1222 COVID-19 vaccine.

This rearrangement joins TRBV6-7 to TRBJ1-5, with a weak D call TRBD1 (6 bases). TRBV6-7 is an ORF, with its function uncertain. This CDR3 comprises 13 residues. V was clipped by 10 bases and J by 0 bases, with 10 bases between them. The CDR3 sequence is CATGTPSNQPQHF. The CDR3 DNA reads TGTGCCACCGGGACACCTAGCAATCAGCCCCAGCATTTT.

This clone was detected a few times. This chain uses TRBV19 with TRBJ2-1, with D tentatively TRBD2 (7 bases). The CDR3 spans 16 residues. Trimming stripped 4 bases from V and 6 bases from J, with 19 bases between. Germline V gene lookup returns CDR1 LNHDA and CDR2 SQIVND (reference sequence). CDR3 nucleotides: TGTGCCAGTAGTACCAACCTAAGAGGGGGGGCCAATGAGCAGTTCTTC. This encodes CASSTNLRGGANEQFF. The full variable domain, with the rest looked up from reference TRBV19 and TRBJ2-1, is DGGITQSPKYLFRKEGQNVTLSCEQNLNHDAMYWYRQDPGQGLRLIYYSQIVNDFQKGDIAEGYSVSREKKESFPLTVTSAQKNPTAFYLCASSTNLRGGANEQFFGPGTRLTVL.

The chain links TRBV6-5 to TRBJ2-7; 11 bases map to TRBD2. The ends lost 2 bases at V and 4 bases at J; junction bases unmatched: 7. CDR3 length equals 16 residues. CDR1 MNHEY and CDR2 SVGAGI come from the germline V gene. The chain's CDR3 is CASSYLSGGARYEQYF. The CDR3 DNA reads TGTGCCAGCAGTTACCTTAGCGGGGGGGCTAGATACGAGCAGTACTTC.

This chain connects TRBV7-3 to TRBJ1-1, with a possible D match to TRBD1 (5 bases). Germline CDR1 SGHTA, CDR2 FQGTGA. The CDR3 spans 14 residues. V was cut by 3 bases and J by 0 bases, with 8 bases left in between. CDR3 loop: CASSFGGMNTEAFF. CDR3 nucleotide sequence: TGTGCCAGCAGCTTCGGGGGGATGAACACTGAAGCTTTCTTT. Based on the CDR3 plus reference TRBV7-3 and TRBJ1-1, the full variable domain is GAGVSQTPSNKVTEKGKYVELRCDPISGHTALYWYRQSLGQGPEFLIYFQGTGAADDSGLPNDRFFAVRPEGSVSTLKIQRTERGDSAVYLCASSFGGMNTEAFFGQGTRLTVV.

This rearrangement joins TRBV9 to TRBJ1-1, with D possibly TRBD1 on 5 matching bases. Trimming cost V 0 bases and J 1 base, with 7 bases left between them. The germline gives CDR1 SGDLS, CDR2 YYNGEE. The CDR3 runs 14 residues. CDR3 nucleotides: TGTGCCAGCAGCGTAGGGCAGGGGAACACTGAAGCTTTCTTT. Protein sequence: CASSVGQGNTEAFF.

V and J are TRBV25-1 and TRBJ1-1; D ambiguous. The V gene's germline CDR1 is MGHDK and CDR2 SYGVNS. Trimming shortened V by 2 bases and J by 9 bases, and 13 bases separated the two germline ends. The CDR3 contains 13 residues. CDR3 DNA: TGTGCCAGCAGTGAAGCAGGCAGAACTAAAGCTTTCTTT. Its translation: CASSEAGRTKAFF. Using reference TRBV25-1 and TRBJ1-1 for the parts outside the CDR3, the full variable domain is EADIYQTPRYLVIGTGKKITLECSQTMGHDKMYWYQQDPGMELHLIHYSYGVNSTEKGDLSSESTVSRIRTEHFPLTLESARPSHTSQYLCASSEAGRTKAFFGQGTRLTVV.

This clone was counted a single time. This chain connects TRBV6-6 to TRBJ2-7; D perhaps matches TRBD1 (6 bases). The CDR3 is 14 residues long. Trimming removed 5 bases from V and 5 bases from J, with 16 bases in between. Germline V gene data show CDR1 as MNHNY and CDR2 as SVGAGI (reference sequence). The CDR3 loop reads CASSRQGSVDEQYF. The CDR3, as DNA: TGTGCCAGCAGTCGGCAGGGGTCGGTCGACGAGCAGTACTTC.

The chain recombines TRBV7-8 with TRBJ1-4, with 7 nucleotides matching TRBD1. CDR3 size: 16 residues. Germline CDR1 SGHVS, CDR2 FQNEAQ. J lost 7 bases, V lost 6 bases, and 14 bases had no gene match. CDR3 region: CASRQQAGTAGEKLFF. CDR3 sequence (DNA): TGTGCCAGCAGACAACAAGCCGGGACAGCGGGTGAAAAACTGTTTTTT.

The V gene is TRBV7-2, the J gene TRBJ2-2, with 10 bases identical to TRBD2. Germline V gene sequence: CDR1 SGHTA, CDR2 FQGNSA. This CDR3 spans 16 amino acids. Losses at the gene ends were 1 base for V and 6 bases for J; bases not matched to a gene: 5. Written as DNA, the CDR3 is TGTGCCAGCAGCTTAGATCCTAGCGGGAGACCCGGGGAGCTGTTTTTT. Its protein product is CASSLDPSGRPGELFF.

CDR3 in DNA: TGTGCCAGCAGCTTGGCCAATGGTTCACCCCTCCACTTT. Translated, it gives CASSLANGSPLHF. The J gene is TRBJ1-6, the V gene TRBV5-4; D gene uncertain. CDR3 size: 13 residues. Looked up from germline, CDR1 is SGHNT and CDR2 is YYREEE (reference sequence). V lost 0 bases and J lost 9, with 7 bases in between.

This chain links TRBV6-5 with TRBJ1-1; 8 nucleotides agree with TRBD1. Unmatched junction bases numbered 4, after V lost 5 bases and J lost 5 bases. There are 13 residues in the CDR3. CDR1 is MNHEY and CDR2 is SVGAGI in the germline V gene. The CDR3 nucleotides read TGTGCCAGCAGTCGCAGGGGGCTAACTGAAGCTTTCTTT. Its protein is CASSRRGLTEAFF.

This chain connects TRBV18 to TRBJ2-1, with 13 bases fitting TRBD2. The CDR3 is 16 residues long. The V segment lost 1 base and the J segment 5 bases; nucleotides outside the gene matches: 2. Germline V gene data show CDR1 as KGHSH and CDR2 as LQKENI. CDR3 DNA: TGTGCCAGCTCACCACGCGGGACTAGCGGGAACAATGAGCAGTTCTTC. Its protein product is CASSPRGTSGNNEQFF.

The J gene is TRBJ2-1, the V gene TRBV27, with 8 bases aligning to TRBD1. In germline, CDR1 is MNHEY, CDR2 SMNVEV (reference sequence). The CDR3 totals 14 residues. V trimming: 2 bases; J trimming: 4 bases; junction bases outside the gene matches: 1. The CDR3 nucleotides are TGTGCCAGCAGTTTAGACAGGGGATACAATGAGCAGTTCTTC. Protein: CASSLDRGYNEQFF.

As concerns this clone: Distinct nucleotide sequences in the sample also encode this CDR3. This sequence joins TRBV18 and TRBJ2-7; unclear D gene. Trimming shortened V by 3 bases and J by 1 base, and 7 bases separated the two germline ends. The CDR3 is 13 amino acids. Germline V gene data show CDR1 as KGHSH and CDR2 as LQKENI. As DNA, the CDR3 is TGTGCCAGCTCACCCTACAGTTCCTACGAGCAGTACTTC. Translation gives CASSPYSSYEQYF.

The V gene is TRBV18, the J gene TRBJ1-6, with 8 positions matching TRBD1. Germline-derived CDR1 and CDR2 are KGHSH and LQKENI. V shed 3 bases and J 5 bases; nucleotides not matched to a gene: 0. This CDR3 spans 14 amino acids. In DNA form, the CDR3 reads TGTGCCAGCTCACCGACAGGGGATAATTCACCCCTCCACTTT. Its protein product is CASSPTGDNSPLHF.

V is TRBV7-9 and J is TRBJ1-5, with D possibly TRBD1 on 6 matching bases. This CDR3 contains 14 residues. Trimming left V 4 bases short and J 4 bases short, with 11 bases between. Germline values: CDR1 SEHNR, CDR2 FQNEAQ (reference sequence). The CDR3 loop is CASSYAGVNQPQHF. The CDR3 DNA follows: TGTGCCAGCAGCTACGCAGGGGTGAATCAGCCCCAGCATTTT.

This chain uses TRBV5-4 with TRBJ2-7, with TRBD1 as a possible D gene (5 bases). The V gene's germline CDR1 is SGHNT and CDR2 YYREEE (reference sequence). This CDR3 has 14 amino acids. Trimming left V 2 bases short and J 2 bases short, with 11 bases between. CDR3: CASSLTGRAYEQYF. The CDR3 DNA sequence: TGTGCCAGCAGCTTAACAGGCCGCGCCTACGAGCAGTACTTC.

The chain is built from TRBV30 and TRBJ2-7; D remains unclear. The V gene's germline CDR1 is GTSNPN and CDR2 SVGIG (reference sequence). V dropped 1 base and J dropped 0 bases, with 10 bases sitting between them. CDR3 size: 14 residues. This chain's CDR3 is CAWSGRYDSYEQYF. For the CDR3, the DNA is TGTGCCTGGAGTGGAAGGTACGACTCCTACGAGCAGTACTTC.

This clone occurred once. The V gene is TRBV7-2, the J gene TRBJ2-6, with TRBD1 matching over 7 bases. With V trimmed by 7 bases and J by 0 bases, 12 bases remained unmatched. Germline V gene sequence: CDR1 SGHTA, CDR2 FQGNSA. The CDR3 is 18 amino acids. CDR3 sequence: CASKLETGSFSGANVLTF. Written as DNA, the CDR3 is TGTGCCAGCAAACTCGAGACAGGGTCCTTCTCTGGGGCCAACGTCCTGACTTTC.

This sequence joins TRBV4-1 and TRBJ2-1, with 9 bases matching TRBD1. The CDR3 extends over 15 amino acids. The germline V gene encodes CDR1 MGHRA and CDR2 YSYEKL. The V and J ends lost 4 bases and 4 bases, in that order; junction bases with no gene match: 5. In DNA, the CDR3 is TGCGCCAGCAGCCTCGACAGGGGGGCGTACAATGAGCAGTTCTTC. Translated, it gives CASSLDRGAYNEQFF.

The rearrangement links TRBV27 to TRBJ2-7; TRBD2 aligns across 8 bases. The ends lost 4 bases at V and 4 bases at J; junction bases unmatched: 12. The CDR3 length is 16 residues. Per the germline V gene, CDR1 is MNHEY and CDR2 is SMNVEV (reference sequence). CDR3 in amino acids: CASSSRRGGTSYEQYF. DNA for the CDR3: TGTGCCAGCAGTTCCCGCCGGGGGGGGACATCTTACGAGCAGTACTTC.

CDR3 loop: CASSQDGTGSYEQYF. Written as DNA, the CDR3 is TGTGCCAGCAGCCAAGATGGGACTGGCAGCTACGAGCAGTACTTC. The V and J genes are TRBV3-1 (or the pseudogene TRBV3-2) and TRBJ2-7; possibly TRBD2 for D (6 bases). Trimming stripped 0 bases from V and 3 bases from J, with 12 bases between. CDR3 length equals 15 residues. The germline V gene has CDR1 LGHDT and CDR2 YNNKEL (reference sequence).

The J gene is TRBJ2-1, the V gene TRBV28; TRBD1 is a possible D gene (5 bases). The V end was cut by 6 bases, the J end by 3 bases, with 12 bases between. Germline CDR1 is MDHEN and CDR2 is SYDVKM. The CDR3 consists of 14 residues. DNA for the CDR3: TGTGCCAGCAGCCTAAGACAGTTCTACAATGAGCAGTTCTTC. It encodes CASSLRQFYNEQFF.

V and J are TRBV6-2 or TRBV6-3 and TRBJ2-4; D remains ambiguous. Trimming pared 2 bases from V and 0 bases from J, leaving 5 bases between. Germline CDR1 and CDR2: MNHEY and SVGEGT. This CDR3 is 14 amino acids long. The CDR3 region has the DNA TGTGCCAGCAGTTACGTCTTAGCCAAAAACATTCAGTACTTC. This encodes CASSYVLAKNIQYF.

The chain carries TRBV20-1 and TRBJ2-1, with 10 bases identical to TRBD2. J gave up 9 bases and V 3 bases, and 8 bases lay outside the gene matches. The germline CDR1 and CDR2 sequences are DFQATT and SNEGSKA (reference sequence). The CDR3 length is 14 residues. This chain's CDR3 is CSASLGLAAREQFF. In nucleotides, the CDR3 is TGCAGTGCTAGTCTCGGACTAGCGGCCCGTGAGCAGTTCTTC.

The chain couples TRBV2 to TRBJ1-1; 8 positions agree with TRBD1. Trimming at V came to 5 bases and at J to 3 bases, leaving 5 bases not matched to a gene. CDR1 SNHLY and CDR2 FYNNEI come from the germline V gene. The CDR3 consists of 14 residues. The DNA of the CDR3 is TGTGCCAGCAGTCCCAGGGGGCGTGACACTGAAGCTTTCTTT. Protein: CASSPRGRDTEAFF.

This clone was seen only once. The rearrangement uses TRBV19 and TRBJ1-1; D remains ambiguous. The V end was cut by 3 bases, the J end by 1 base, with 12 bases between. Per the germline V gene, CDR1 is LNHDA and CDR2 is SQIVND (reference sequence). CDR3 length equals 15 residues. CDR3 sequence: CASSIRTPPNTEAFF. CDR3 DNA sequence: TGTGCCAGTAGTATTAGAACCCCTCCGAACACTGAAGCTTTCTTT.

The CDR3 DNA reads TGTGCCAGTAGTCTACGGACCCCCACAGATACGCAGTATTTT. It yields the protein CASSLRTPTDTQYF. The chain is built from TRBV19 and TRBJ2-3, with D hard to call. The ends were cut back, 5 bases at V and 2 bases at J, with 11 bases in the middle. Germline CDR1 reads LNHDA; CDR2 reads SQIVND (reference sequence). CDR3 length: 14 residues. The variable domain in full, completed from reference TRBV19 and TRBJ2-3, reads DGGITQSPKYLFRKEGQNVTLSCEQNLNHDAMYWYRQDPGQGLRLIYYSQIVNDFQKGDIAEGYSVSREKKESFPLTVTSAQKNPTAFYLCASSLRTPTDTQYFGPGTRLTVL.